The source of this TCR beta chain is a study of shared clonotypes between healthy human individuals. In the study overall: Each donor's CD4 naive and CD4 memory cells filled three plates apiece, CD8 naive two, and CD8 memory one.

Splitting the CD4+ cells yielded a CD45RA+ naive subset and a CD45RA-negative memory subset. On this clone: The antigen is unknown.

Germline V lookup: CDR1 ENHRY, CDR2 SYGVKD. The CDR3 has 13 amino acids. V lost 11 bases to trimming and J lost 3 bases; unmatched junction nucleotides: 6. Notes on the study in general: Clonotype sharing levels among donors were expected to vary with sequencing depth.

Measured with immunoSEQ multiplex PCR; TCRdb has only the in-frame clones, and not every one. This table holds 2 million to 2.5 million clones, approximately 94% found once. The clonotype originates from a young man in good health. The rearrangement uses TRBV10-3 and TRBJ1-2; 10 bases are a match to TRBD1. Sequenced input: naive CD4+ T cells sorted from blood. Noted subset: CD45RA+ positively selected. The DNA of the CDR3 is TGTGCCTCGACAGGGGGCTCGCACTATGGCTACACCTTC. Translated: CASTGGSHYGYTF.